A selection of T cell receptor beta chains follows, all from one sample in a study of Graves' ophthalmopathy and Graves' hyperthyroidism. TCRdb processed the multiplex PCR reads anew with MiXCR; each CDR3 protein has one entry. The table includes about 1.1 million distinct CDR3 sequences, about two fifths detected once. The sequencing input was peripheral blood or thyroid tissue (not recorded which). These receptors originate from an adult man with Graves' hyperthyroidism. The CDR3 runs from the conserved cysteine through the conserved F or W.

V	length	J	CDR3
TRBV10-3	15	TRBJ1-5	CAISDGQGSNQPQHF
TRBV6-5	15	TRBJ2-7	CASRSQVPATYGQYF
TRBV10-2	16	TRBJ1-6	CASRGTTGGGNSPLHF
TRBV6-6	16	TRBJ2-7	CASSGPRTSPSYEQYF
TRBV7-2	16	TRBJ1-6	CASSRWSQGSNSPLHF
TRBV19	13	TRBJ2-7	CASSFRIAYEQYF
TRBV12-3/TRBV12-4	14	TRBJ1-4	CASSYVTGGEKLFF
TRBV11-2	15	TRBJ2-6	CASSGQISGANVLTF
TRBV25-1	19	TRBJ2-5	CASSDGLPGLAGLGETQYF
TRBV7-8	17	TRBJ2-2	CASSSRAGGVNTGELFF
TRBV10-3	19	TRBJ2-3	CAISDSAGGRSLSTDTQYF
TRBV5-5	14	TRBJ1-2	CASSLEKDAYGYTF
TRBV7-2	11	TRBJ1-5	CASSWGGTMDF
TRBV20-1	14	TRBJ1-4	CSARRGGPNEKLFF
TRBV15	15	TRBJ1-4	CATSETGQGNEKLFF
TRBV5-8	16	TRBJ1-2	CASSQLLRVVAGGYTF
TRBV7-3	15	TRBJ1-4	CASSPRQGPEEKLFF
TRBV2	15	TRBJ1-1	CASSLTGSMNTEASF
TRBV5-1	14	TRBJ1-2	CASSLDGLDYGYTF
TRBV3-1	13	TRBJ1-2	CASRERGAHGYTF
TRBV5-5	13	TRBJ1-6	CASASRRDSPLHF
TRBV2	13	TRBJ2-5	CASRRDSRGTQYF
TRBV12-3/TRBV12-4	16	TRBJ1-2	CASSLALRGDYYGYTF
TRBV25-1	16	TRBJ2-7	CASRDPAGVRSYEQYF
TRBV5-5	18	TRBJ2-7	CASSLRSGTHSLPYEQYF
TRBV20-1	17	TRBJ1-6	CSASDGSVWAYNSPLHF
TRBV4-3	15	TRBJ2-7	CASSQDRGSHYEQYF
TRBV5-5	16	TRBJ1-3	CASSFEWDYSGNTIYF
TRBV19	12	TRBJ1-1	CASSMGTGRAFF
TRBV5-1	15	TRBJ2-5	CASSFNLPWRETQYF
TRBV28	15	TRBJ2-7	CASSPWTAISYEQYF
TRBV11-2	14	TRBJ2-2	CASSLVRDTGELFF
TRBV7-8	15	TRBJ1-2	CASSLGRGEGYGYTF
TRBV19	12	TRBJ2-7	CASMGASYEQYF
TRBV7-2	17	TRBJ2-5	CASSIPGLAAIQETQYF
TRBV3-1	15	TRBJ1-6	CASSQDQELPITLHF
TRBV12-3/TRBV12-4	14	TRBJ1-1	CASSQGHGGTEAFF
TRBV7-9	15	TRBJ1-1	CASSWTGKVGTEAFF
TRBV4-1	15	TRBJ1-6	CASSQVRDSSQPLHF
TRBV15	14	TRBJ1-2	CATRARGHDYGYTF
TRBV11-2	14	TRBJ1-2	CASSLSATGGGYTF
TRBV11-2	15	TRBJ2-7	CASSLEVRSAYEQYF
TRBV7-2	16	TRBJ2-5	CASSGRTGGSQETQYF
TRBV29-1	13	TRBJ2-7	CSSRGTDSYEQYF
TRBV19	14	TRBJ1-5	CASKTTHSNQPQHF
TRBV12-3/TRBV12-4	14	TRBJ1-5	CASSQQGVGQPQHF
TRBV9	16	TRBJ2-7	CASSSTTGLAGAEQYF
TRBV10-2	18	TRBJ2-2	CASSAQLGSRANTGELFF
TRBV5-5	15	TRBJ2-7	CASSYPEGYSYEQYF